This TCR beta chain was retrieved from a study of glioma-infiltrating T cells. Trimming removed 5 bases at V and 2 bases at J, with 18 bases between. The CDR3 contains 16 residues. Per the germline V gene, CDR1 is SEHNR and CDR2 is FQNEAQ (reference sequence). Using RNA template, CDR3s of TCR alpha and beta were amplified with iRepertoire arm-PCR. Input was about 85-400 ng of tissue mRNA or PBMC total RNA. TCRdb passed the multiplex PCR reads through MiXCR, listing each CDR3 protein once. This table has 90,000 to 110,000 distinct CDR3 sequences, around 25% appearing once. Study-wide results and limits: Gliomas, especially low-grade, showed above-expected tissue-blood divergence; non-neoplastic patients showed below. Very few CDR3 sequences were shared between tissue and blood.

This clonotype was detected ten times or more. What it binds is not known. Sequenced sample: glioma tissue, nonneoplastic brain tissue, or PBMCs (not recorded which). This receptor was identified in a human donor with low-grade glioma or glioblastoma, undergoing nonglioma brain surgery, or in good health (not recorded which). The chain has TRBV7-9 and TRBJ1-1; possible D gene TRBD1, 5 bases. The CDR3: CASSLLGGAENTEAFF. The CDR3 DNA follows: TGTGCCAGCAGCCTTCTGGGGGGAGCCGAAAACACTGAAGCTTTCTTT. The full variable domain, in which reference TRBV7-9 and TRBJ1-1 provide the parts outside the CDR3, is DTGVSQNPRHKITKRGQNVTFRCDPISEHNRLYWYRQTLGQGPEFLTYFQNEAQLEKSRLLSDRFSAERPKGSFSTLEIQRTEQGDSAMYLCASSLLGGAENTEAFFGQGTRLTVV.